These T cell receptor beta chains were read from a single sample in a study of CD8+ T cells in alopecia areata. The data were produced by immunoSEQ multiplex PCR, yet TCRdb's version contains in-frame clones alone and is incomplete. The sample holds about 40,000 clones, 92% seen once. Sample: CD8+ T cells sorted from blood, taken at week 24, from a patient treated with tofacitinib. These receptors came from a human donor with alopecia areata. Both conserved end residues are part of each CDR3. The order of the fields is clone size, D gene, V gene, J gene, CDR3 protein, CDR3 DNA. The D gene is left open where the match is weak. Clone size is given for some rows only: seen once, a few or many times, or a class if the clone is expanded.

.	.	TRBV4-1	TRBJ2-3	CASSQTLSTDTQYF	TGCGCCAGCAGCCAAACCCTCAGCACAGATACGCAGTATTTT
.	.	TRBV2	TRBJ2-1	CASSEVGIPYNEQFF	TGTGCCAGCAGTGAAGTGGGGATCCCTTACAATGAGCAGTTCTTC
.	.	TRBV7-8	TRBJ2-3	CASSLSEDTQYF	TGTGCCAGCAGCTTATCCGAAGATACGCAGTATTTT
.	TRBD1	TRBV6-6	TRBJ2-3	CASGTGGGTDTQYF	TGTGCCAGCGGGACAGGGGGCGGCACAGATACGCAGTATTTT
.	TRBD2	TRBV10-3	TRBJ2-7	CAISETGLAGSRDEQYF	TGTGCCATCAGTGAGACGGGACTAGCGGGGTCTAGGGACGAGCAGTACTTC
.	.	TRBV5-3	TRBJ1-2	CARHYRMVRKTYGYTF	TGTGCCAGACACTATCGAATGGTGAGAAAGACCTATGGCTACACCTTC
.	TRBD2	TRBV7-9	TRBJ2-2	CASSSSQLGLADTGELFF	TGTGCCAGCAGCTCAAGCCAGCTCGGACTAGCGGACACCGGGGAGCTGTTTTTT
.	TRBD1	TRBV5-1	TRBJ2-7	CASSWGQGSTYEQYF	TGCGCCAGCAGCTGGGGACAGGGCTCTACCTACGAGCAGTACTTC
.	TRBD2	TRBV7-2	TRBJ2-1	CASSWLAGVQNEQFF	TGTGCCAGCAGCTGGCTAGCGGGGGTTCAAAATGAGCAGTTCTTC
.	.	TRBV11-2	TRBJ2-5	CASSSSISVSRETQYF	TGTGCCAGCAGCTCCTCTATATCGGTGTCACGGGAGACCCAGTACTTC
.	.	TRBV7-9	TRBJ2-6	CAPGSGANVLTF	TGTGCCCCGGGCTCTGGGGCCAACGTCCTGACTTTC
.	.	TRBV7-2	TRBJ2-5	CASSLARAGETQYF	TGTGCCAGCAGCTTAGCTAGGGCAGGGGAGACCCAGTACTTC
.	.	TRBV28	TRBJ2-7	CASSGVQGYEQYF	TGTGCCAGCAGTGGGGTACAGGGATACGAGCAGTACTTC
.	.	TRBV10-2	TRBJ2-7	CASSESNSQTPYEQYF	TGCGCCAGCAGTGAGTCGAACTCCCAAACCCCCTACGAGCAGTACTTC
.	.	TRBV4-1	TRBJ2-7	CASSQEEQVDYEQYF	TGCGCCAGCAGCCAAGAAGAACAGGTTGACTACGAGCAGTACTTC
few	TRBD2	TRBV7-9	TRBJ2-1	CASSSTSATSGGAGEQFF	TGTGCCAGCAGCTCCACCTCCGCTACTAGCGGGGGGGCAGGTGAGCAGTTCTTC
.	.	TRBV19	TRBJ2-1	CASSIVWEPGAYSHHNEQFF	TGTGCCAGTAGTATAGTCTGGGAACCAGGAGCCTACTCGCACCACAATGAGCAGTTCTTC
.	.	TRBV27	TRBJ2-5	CASSFGKTQYF	TGTGCCAGCAGTTTCGGGAAGACCCAGTACTTC
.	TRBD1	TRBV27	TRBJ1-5	CASSLRQGVMGRGNQPQHF	TGTGCCAGCAGTTTGCGACAGGGTGTGATGGGAAGGGGCAATCAGCCCCAGCATTTT
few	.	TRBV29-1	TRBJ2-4	CSAGSSPSIQYF	TGCAGCGCTGGGAGTAGCCCCAGCATTCAGTACTTC
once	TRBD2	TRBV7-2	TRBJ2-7	CASSSWGGLIYEQYF	TGTGCCAGCAGCTCCTGGGGGGGACTCATTTACGAGCAGTACTTC
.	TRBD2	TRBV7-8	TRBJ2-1	CASSLDGQRGGEQFF	TGTGCCAGCAGCTTGGACGGACAGCGGGGGGGTGAGCAGTTCTTC
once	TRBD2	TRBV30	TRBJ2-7	CAWASGASYEQYF	TGTGCCTGGGCTAGCGGTGCCTCCTACGAGCAGTACTTC
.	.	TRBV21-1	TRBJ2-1	CASSNTSGPNQNPSSYNEQFF	TGTGCCAGCAGCAACACCTCCGGGCCAAATCAGAACCCGAGCTCCTACAATGAGCAGTTCTTC
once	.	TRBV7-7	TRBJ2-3	CASSEEWGYTQYF	TGTGCTAGCAGCGAGGAATGGGGTTATACGCAGTATTTT
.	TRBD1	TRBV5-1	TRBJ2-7	CASSLVQGAYEQYF	TGCGCCAGCAGCTTGGTCCAGGGGGCGTACGAGCAGTACTTC
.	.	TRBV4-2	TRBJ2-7	CASSQEMGLYEQYF	TGTGCCAGCAGCCAAGAAATGGGTCTCTACGAGCAGTACTTC
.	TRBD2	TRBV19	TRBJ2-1	CASSLLPPGLAGGPGSYNEQFF	TGTGCCAGTAGTTTATTACCTCCGGGACTAGCGGGGGGGCCGGGGTCCTACAATGAGCAGTTCTTC
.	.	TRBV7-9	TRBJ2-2	CASSLGETGELFF	TGTGCCAGCAGCTTAGGGGAGACCGGGGAGCTGTTTTTT
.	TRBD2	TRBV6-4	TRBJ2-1	CASSDGLAGGNEQFF	TGTGCCAGCAGTGACGGACTAGCGGGGGGGAATGAGCAGTTCTTC
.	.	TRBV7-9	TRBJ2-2	CASSLGWDTGELFF	TGTGCCAGCAGCTTAGGTTGGGACACCGGGGAGCTGTTTTTT
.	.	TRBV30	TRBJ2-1	CAWAISTYNEQFF	TGTGCCTGGGCCATCTCTACCTACAATGAGCAGTTCTTC
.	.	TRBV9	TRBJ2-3	CASSVAWTDPSTDTQYF	TGTGCCAGCAGCGTAGCCTGGACGGACCCCAGCACAGATACGCAGTATTTT
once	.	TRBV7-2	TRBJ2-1	CASSQPGPNEQFF	TGTGCCAGCAGCCAACCGGGACCCAATGAGCAGTTCTTC
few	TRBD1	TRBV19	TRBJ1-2	CASSMTGTDGYTF	TGTGCCAGTAGTATGACCGGGACAGATGGCTACACCTTC
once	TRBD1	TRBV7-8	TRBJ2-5	CASSFYPGTVVETQYF	TGTGCCAGCAGCTTTTACCCGGGGACAGTTGTAGAGACCCAGTACTTC
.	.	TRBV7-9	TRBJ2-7	CASSGQGESSYEQYF	TGTGCCAGCAGCGGGCAAGGCGAGAGCTCCTACGAGCAGTACTTC
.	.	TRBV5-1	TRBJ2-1	CASLDTNSVEIPTNNEQFF	TGCGCCAGTCTTGATACCAACTCGGTCGAAATACCCACCAACAATGAGCAGTTCTTC
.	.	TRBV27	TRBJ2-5	CASTGGETQYF	TGTGCCAGCACAGGGGGGGAGACCCAGTACTTC
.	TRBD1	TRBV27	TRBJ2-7	CASSFAGGSYEQYF	TGTGCCAGCAGTTTTGCAGGGGGATCCTACGAGCAGTACTTC
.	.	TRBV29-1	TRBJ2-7	CSVEGSYEQYF	TGCAGCGTTGAGGGTTCCTACGAGCAGTACTTC
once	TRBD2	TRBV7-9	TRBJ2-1	CASSLESGGLDNEQFF	TGTGCCAGCAGCTTAGAAAGCGGGGGGCTCGACAATGAGCAGTTCTTC